One sample yielded the 24 T cell receptor beta chains listed below, sequenced in a study of T cells after yellow fever vaccination. TCRdb fed the 5' RACE reads into MiXCR, producing one record per CDR3 protein. The sample carries fewer than 350,000 distinct CDR3 sequences, more than 3% recorded once. Sequencing was performed on PBMCs, taken on the day of the yellow fever booster vaccination. These receptors all stem from a man younger than 35 who received the YFV17D yellow fever vaccine.

The chain is built from TRBV4-3 and TRBJ2-2; D ambiguous. Germline loops: CDR1 LGHNA, CDR2 YSLEER. The CDR3 extends over 13 amino acids. Trimming removed 0 bases from V and 4 bases from J, with 3 bases in between. CDR3 loop: CASSQESTGELFF. CDR3 in DNA: TGCGCCAGCAGCCAAGAAAGCACCGGGGAGCTGTTTTTT.

This clonotype appeared a few times. This chain joins TRBV6-2 or TRBV6-3 and TRBJ2-7; TRBD2 matches 7 bases. V dropped 0 bases and J dropped 2; count of bases not matched to a gene: 10. Germline V lookup: CDR1 MNHEY, CDR2 SVGEGT. There are 17 residues in the CDR3. The CDR3 nucleotides read TGTGCCAGCAGTTACTCGAGGTTGGGGGGGAAGCCCTACGAGCAGTACGTC. Its protein is CASSYSRLGGKPYEQYV.

There are many counts of this clonotype. CDR3 in amino acids: CASSYIQGSNTGELFF. The DNA of the CDR3 is TGTGCCAGCAGTTACATACAGGGTTCGAACACCGGGGAGCTGTTTTTT. J is TRBJ2-2 and V is TRBV6-6, with D tentatively TRBD1 (6 bases). The CDR3 runs 16 residues. Germline V gene sequence: CDR1 MNHNY, CDR2 SVGAGI (reference sequence). Trimming took 2 bases from V and 0 from J, leaving 10 bases between them.

This clonotype was seen many times. The rearrangement uses TRBV6-5 and TRBJ1-3, with D tentatively TRBD1 (6 bases). The CDR3 consists of 15 residues. The V and J ends lost 0 bases and 4 bases respectively, with 10 bases between them. The germline V gene has CDR1 MNHEY and CDR2 SVGAGI. This chain's CDR3 is CASSYSRTEGNTIYF. CDR3 bases: TGTGCCAGCAGTTACTCAAGGACAGAAGGAAACACCATATATTTT.

Many counts were recorded for this clonotype. The genes are TRBV4-2 and TRBJ2-3, with no clear D. CDR3 size: 14 residues. V lost 1 base and J lost 4, with 9 bases in between. Per germline, CDR1 LGHNA and CDR2 YNFKEQ. CDR3 sequence: CASSQVGSSDTQYF. The CDR3 coding sequence is TGTGCCAGCAGCCAAGTCGGTTCATCAGATACGCAGTATTTT.

This clonotype has at least ten counts. The V and J genes are TRBV29-1 and TRBJ2-7; D unclear. The ends were cut back, 0 bases at V and 0 bases at J, with 9 bases in the middle. CDR3 length equals 14 residues. Looked up from germline, CDR1 is SQVTM and CDR2 is ANQGSEA. This CDR3 is CSVEEDGFSYEQYF. The CDR3 DNA sequence: TGCAGCGTTGAAGAGGACGGATTCTCCTACGAGCAGTACTTC.

This clonotype has just a few counts. This sequence joins TRBV2 and TRBJ2-5; either TRBD1 or TRBD2 may supply D (5 bases each). This CDR3 contains 12 residues. Looked up from germline, CDR1 is SNHLY and CDR2 is FYNNEI. V lost 10 bases to trimming and J lost 4 bases, with 13 bases between them. The CDR3 DNA is TGTGCCAATCGGGGCGACAGAGAGACCCAGTACTTC. This gives the protein CANRGDRETQYF.

The chain recombines TRBV20-1 with TRBJ2-1; 10 bases are a match to TRBD2. V shed 5 bases and J 7 bases; nucleotides not matched to a gene: 8. The CDR3 has 14 residues. Per germline, CDR1 DFQATT and CDR2 SNEGSKA (reference sequence). This chain's CDR3 is CSAPTSGAWNEQFF. CDR3 nucleotides: TGCAGTGCTCCAACTAGCGGGGCCTGGAATGAGCAGTTCTTC.

The chain recombines TRBV5-4 with TRBJ1-3; D call uncertain. The germline CDR1 and CDR2 sequences are SGHNT and YYREEE (reference sequence). The V end was cut by 1 base, the J end by 0 bases, with 11 bases between. The CDR3 has 16 residues. The CDR3 protein is CASSLKWQDSGNTIYF. The DNA for the CDR3 is TGTGCCAGCAGCTTGAAGTGGCAAGACTCTGGAAACACCATATATTTT.

In this sample, this clonotype turned up many times. The rearrangement joins TRBV19 to TRBJ1-1, with 9 positions matching TRBD1. The CDR3 is made up of 13 amino acids. The germline gives CDR1 LNHDA, CDR2 SQIVND (reference sequence). The J segment lost 6 bases and the V segment lost 5 bases, leaving 4 bases of the junction unmatched. CDR3 sequence reads: CASSQTGGPEAFF. The CDR3 DNA follows: TGTGCCAGTAGTCAAACAGGGGGCCCTGAAGCTTTCTTT.

CDR3 region: CASSQGSIRYSPLHF. CDR3 bases: TGTGCCAGCAGCCAGGGGTCCATTAGGTATTCACCCCTCCACTTT. J is TRBJ1-6 and V is TRBV14, with no clear D. This CDR3 has 15 residues. Per germline, CDR1 SGHDN and CDR2 FVKESK. V gave up 3 bases and J gave up 8 bases, with 14 bases separating them. The full variable domain, its missing parts supplied by reference TRBV14 and TRBJ1-6, is EAGVTQFPSHSVIEKGQTVTLRCDPISGHDNLYWYRRVMGKEIKFLLHFVKESKQDESGMPNNRFLAERTGGTYSTLKVQPAELEDSGVYFCASSQGSIRYSPLHFGNGTRLTVT.

Many counts were recorded for this clonotype. This chain connects TRBV27 to TRBJ2-7; perhaps TRBD2 as D (5 bases). CDR1 and CDR2 from the germline V gene are MNHEY and SMNVEV (reference sequence). The CDR3 runs 15 residues. Trimming left V 2 bases short and J 6 bases short, with 17 bases between. CDR3 sequence (DNA): TGTGCCAGCAGTTTAAATCGCTGGAGGAGAGGCGAGCAGTACGTC. Translation: CASSLNRWRRGEQYV.

This clonotype showed up just a few times. The chain has TRBV9 and TRBJ2-4; D is undetermined. Trimming removed 3 bases from V and 0 bases from J, with 7 bases in between. This CDR3 has 14 residues. Germline values: CDR1 SGDLS, CDR2 YYNGEE. Here the CDR3 reads CASSDTIAKNIQYF. CDR3 nucleotides: TGTGCCAGCAGCGACACCATAGCCAAAAACATTCAGTACTTC.

J is TRBJ1-6 and V is TRBV12-5; D call uncertain. The germline V and J ends were trimmed by 2 bases and 6 bases, with 5 bases remaining between them. CDR1 and CDR2 from the germline V gene are LGHNT and FRNRAP. The CDR3 is 13 amino acids. The CDR3 is CASGLSPNSPLHF. CDR3 DNA: TGTGCTAGTGGTTTGTCGCCTAATTCACCCCTCCACTTT.

This clonotype turned up a few times. V usage is TRBV10-3 and J usage is TRBJ2-1, with D hard to call. Germline assignment: CDR1 ENHRY and CDR2 SYGVKD. The CDR3 is 13 residues long. The V end lost 11 bases, the J end lost 10 bases, and 21 bases lay between the germline ends. The CDR3 loop is CAEDVRRLGEQFF. The CDR3 DNA reads as TGTGCCGAGGACGTACGGCGATTAGGGGAGCAGTTCTTC.

At least ten counts were recorded for this clonotype. V is TRBV28 and J is TRBJ2-5; D is possibly TRBD1 (6 bases). Germline V lookup: CDR1 MDHEN, CDR2 SYDVKM. Trimming took 5 bases from V and 1 from J, leaving 11 bases between them. The CDR3 runs to 14 residues. CDR3 nucleotides: TGTGCCAGCAGTCCAGGACAGACCCAAGAGACCCAGTACTTC. This codes for CASSPGQTQETQYF.

The chain has TRBV7-3 and TRBJ2-7; D call uncertain. With 4 bases removed from V and 0 bases from J, the gap between germline ends came to 16 bases. CDR3 length: 16 residues. Germline V gene lookup returns CDR1 SGHTA and CDR2 FQGTGA. CDR3 residues: CASSSALGIPSYEQYV. The CDR3 nucleotides read TGTGCCAGCAGCTCCGCTTTGGGAATACCCTCCTACGAGCAGTACGTC.

This clonotype came up many times. The chain employs TRBV4-3 and TRBJ2-2; D remains ambiguous. The germline V and J ends were trimmed by 0 bases and 1 base, with 18 bases remaining between them. Germline assignment: CDR1 LGHNA and CDR2 YSLEER. This CDR3 is built from 19 residues. This CDR3 is CASSQERPSRLQNTGELFF. The CDR3 bases are TGCGCCAGCAGCCAAGAGAGGCCGTCCAGGCTACAGAACACCGGGGAGCTGTTTTTT.

This clonotype was recorded at least ten times. J is TRBJ2-1 and V is TRBV14; D is undetermined. Trimming removed 7 bases at V and 5 bases at J, with 12 bases between. This CDR3 is built from 13 residues. Germline CDR1 and CDR2: SGHDN and FVKESK. This CDR3 reads CASNGQINNEQFF. In nucleotides, the CDR3 is TGTGCCAGCAATGGCCAGATCAACAATGAGCAGTTCTTC.

This clonotype was detected ten times or more. The chain carries TRBV7-9 and TRBJ2-7; maybe TRBD1 (6 bases). Per the germline V gene, CDR1 is SEHNR and CDR2 is FQNEAQ (reference sequence). Trimming removed 5 bases at V and 0 bases at J, with 14 bases between. The CDR3 spans 15 residues. The CDR3: CASSQGSGYSYEQYF. CDR3 in DNA: TGTGCCAGCAGCCAGGGGAGCGGTTACTCCTACGAGCAGTACTTC.

In this sample, this clonotype turned up many times. This sequence joins TRBV5-5 and TRBJ1-1; no reliable D call. The CDR3 totals 13 residues. Germline V CDR1 and CDR2: SGHKS, YYEKEE (reference sequence). Deletions cut 6 bases from V and 3 bases from J, with 12 bases between. CDR3 sequence: CASTSDPHTEAFF. DNA for the CDR3: TGTGCCAGCACCTCGGACCCGCACACTGAAGCTTTCTTT.

This clonotype was recorded at least ten times. The rearrangement links TRBV5-1 to TRBJ2-3; either TRBD1 or TRBD2 may fit D (6 bases each). The CDR3 spans 16 residues. Trimming removed 4 bases at V and 4 bases at J, with 19 bases between. Germline lookup yields CDR1 SGHRS and CDR2 YFSETQ. Written as DNA, the CDR3 is TGCGCCAGCAGCGGTGAGGGGGGCGACCAGCCAGATACGCAGTATTTT. Amino acid sequence: CASSGEGGDQPDTQYF.

The chain employs TRBV7-2 and TRBJ1-2; TRBD1 matches 7 bases. In germline, CDR1 is SGHTA, CDR2 FQGNSA. The CDR3 length is 16 residues. The V gene end was trimmed by 5 bases and the J gene end by 0 bases; junction bases not matched to a gene: 9. The CDR3 DNA reads TGTGCCAGCAGCATCACCAGGGGGACGGCTAACTATGGCTACACCTTC. Translation: CASSITRGTANYGYTF.

This clonotype was recorded many times. This chain links TRBV19 with TRBJ1-2; TRBD1 might be the D (5 bases). Germline values: CDR1 LNHDA, CDR2 SQIVND (reference sequence). This CDR3 has 12 residues. Trimming left V 3 bases short and J 10 bases short, with 12 bases between. CDR3 region: CASSMRGVYYTF. In DNA form, the CDR3 reads TGTGCCAGTAGTATGAGAGGGGTTTACTACACCTTC.